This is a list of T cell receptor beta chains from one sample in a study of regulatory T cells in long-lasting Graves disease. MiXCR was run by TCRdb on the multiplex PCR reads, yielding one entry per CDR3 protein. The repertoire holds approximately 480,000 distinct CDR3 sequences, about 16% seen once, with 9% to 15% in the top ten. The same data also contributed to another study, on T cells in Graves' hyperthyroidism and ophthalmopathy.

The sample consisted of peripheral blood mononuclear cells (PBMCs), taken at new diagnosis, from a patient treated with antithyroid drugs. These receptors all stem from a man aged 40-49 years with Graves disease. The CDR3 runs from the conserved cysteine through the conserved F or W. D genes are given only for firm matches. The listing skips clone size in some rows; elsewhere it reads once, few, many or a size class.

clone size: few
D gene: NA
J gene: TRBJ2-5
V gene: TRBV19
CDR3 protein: CASSPALGTQYF
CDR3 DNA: TGTGCCAGTAGTCCCGCGTTAGGGACCCAGTACTTC

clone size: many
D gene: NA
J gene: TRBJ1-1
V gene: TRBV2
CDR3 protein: CASSDGGDTEAFF
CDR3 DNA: TGTGCCAGCAGTGACGGCGGGGACACTGAAGCTTTCTTT

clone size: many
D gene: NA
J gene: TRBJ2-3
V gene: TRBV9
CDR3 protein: CASSVAAGTGTDTQYF
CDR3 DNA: TGTGCCAGCAGCGTAGCGGCGGGAACGGGGACAGATACGCAGTATTTT

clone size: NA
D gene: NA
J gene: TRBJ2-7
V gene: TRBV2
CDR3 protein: CASAVGLSYEQYF
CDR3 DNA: TGTGCCAGCGCGGTGGGGCTCTCCTACGAGCAGTACTTC

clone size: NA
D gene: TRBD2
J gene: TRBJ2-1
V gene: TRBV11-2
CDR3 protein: CASSFGLARYNEQFF
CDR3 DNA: TGTGCCAGCAGCTTCGGACTAGCGCGCTACAATGAGCAGTTCTTC

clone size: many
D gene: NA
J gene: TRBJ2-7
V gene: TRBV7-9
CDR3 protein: CASTFGAGEQYF
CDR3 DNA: TGTGCCAGCACTTTTGGGGCCGGGGAGCAGTACTTC

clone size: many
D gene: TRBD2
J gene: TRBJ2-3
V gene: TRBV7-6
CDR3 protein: CASSLEPSGSRTDTQYF
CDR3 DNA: TGTGCCAGCAGCTTAGAGCCTAGCGGGAGTCGGACAGATACGCAGTATTTT

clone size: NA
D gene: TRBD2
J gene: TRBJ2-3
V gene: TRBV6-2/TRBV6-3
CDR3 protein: CAGSYSTSGRTDTQYF
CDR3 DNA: TGTGCCGGCAGTTACTCGACTAGCGGGAGAACAGATACGCAGTATTTT

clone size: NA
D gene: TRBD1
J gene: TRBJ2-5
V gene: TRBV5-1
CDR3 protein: CASSLVGAGGTETQYF
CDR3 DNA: TGCGCCAGCAGCTTGGTGGGTGCAGGGGGCACGGAGACCCAGTACTTC

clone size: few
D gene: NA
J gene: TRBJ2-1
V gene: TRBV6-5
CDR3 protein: CASSSLGKQFF
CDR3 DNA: TGTGCCAGCAGTTCACTAGGCAAGCAGTTCTTC

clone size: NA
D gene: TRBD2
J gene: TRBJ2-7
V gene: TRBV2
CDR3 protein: CASSEVGLAGDEQYF
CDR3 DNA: TGTGCCAGCAGTGAAGTTGGACTAGCGGGAGACGAGCAGTACTTC

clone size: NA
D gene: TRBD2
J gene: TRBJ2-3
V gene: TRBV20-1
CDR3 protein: CSAGGLAGAPDTQYF
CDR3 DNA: TGCAGTGCTGGGGGGCTAGCGGGAGCGCCAGATACGCAGTATTTT

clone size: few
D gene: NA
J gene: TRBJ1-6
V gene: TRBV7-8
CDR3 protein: CASSPERGAPSESPLHF
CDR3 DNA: TGTGCCAGCAGCCCAGAACGAGGGGCTCCTTCGGAATCACCCCTCCACTTT

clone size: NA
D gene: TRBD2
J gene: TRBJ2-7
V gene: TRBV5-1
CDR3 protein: CASRGYKREGLYEQYF
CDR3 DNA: TGCGCCAGCAGAGGTTATAAGCGGGAGGGCCTCTACGAGCAGTACTTC

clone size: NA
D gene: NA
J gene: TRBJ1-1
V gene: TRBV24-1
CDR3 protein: CATSDGRNTEAFF
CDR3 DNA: TGTGCCACCAGTGACGGGAGGAACACTGAAGCTTTCTTT

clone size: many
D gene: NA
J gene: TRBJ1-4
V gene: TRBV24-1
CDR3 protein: CATSDGMRGATNEKLFF
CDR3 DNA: TGTGCCACCAGTGATGGGATGCGGGGCGCAACTAATGAAAAACTGTTTTTT

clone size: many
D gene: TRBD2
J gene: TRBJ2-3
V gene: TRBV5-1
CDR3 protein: CASSRGLAGGSTDTQYF
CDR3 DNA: TGTGCCAGCAGTCGGGGACTAGCGGGAGGCAGCACAGATACGCAGTATTTT

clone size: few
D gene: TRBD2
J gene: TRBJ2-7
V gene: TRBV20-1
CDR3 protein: CSALLAGSVEQYF
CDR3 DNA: TGCAGTGCCCTACTAGCGGGATCGGTCGAGCAGTACTTC

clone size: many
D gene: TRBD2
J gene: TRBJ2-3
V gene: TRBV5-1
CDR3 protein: CASSFVSGSFADTQYF
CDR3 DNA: TGCGCCAGCAGTTTCGTTAGCGGGAGCTTTGCAGATACGCAGTATTTT

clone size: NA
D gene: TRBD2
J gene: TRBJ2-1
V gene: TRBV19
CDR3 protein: CASSRTSGRAGYNEQFF
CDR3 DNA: TGTGCCAGTAGTAGAACTAGCGGGAGGGCCGGATACAATGAGCAGTTCTTC

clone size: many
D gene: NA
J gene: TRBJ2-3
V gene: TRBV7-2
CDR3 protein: CASSLWGTQYF
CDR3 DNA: TGTGCCAGCAGCCTCTGGGGTACGCAGTATTTT

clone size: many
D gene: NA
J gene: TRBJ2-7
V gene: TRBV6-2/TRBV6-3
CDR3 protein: CASSESWGSYYEQYF
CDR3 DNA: TGTGCCAGCAGTGAATCCTGGGGCTCTTACTACGAGCAGTACTTC

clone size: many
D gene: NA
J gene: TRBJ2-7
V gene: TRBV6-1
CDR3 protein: CASSGRGAEQYF
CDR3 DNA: TGTGCCAGCAGTGGCAGGGGGGCCGAGCAGTACTTC

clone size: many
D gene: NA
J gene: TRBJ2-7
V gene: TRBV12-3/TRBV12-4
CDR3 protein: CASRSHVGTYEQYF
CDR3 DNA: TGTGCCAGCCGCTCCCACGTGGGGACCTACGAGCAGTACTTC

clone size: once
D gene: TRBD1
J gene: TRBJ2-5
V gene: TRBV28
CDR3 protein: CASSLYRQGAHQTQYF
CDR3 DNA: TGTGCCAGCAGTTTATACCGACAGGGGGCGCATCAGACCCAGTACTTC

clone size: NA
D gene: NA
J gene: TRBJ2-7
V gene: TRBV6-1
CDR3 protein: CASSKGKNEQYF
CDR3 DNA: TGTGCCAGCAGTAAGGGGAAGAACGAGCAGTACTTC

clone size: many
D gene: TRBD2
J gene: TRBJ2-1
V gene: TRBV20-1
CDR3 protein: CSARVRTSGGYNEQFF
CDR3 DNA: TGCAGTGCTAGAGTTCGGACTAGCGGGGGTTACAATGAGCAGTTCTTC

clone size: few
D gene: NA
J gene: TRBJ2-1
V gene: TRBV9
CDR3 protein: CASSVTVAYNEQFF
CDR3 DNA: TGTGCCAGCAGCGTAACCGTAGCCTACAATGAGCAGTTCTTC

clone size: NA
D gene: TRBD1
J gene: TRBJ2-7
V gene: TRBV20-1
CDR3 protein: CSARDPTGALEQYF
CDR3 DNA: TGCAGTGCCAGAGACCCGACAGGGGCCCTCGAGCAGTACTTC

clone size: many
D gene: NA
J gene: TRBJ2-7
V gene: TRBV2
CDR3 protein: CASSVLGTEPYEQYF
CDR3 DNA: TGTGCCAGCAGTGTTCTCGGCACAGAGCCCTACGAGCAGTACTTC

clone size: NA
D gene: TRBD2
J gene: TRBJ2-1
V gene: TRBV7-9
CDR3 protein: CASSLGGGYEQFF
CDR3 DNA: TGTGCCAGCAGCTTAGGGGGGGGGTATGAGCAGTTCTTC

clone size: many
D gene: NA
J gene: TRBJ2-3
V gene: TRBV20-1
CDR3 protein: CSAPRGGPADTQYF
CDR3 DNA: TGCAGTGCGCCGAGGGGGGGCCCAGCAGATACGCAGTATTTT

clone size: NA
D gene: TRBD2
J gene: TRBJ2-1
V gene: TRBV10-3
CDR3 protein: CAIGERAGGPYEQFF
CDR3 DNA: TGTGCCATCGGTGAGCGGGCGGGAGGGCCCTATGAGCAGTTCTTC

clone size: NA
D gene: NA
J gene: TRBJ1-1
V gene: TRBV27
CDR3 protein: CASRFRDTEAFF
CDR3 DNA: TGTGCCAGCCGCTTTCGGGACACTGAAGCTTTCTTT

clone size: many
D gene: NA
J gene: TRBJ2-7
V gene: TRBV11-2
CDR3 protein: CASSPLRGAGYEQYF
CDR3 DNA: TGTGCCAGCAGCCCCCTCCGGGGGGCTGGATACGAGCAGTACTTC

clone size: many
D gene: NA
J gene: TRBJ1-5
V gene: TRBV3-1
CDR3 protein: CASSHGQGPQHF
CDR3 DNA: TGTGCCAGCAGCCACGGTCAGGGGCCCCAGCATTTT

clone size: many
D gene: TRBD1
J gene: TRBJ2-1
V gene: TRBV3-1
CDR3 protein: CASSQPGTGYNEQFF
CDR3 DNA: TGTGCCAGCAGCCAGCCCGGGACAGGGTACAATGAGCAGTTCTTC

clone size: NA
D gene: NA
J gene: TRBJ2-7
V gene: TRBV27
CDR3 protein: CASRGRVGEQYF
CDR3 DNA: TGTGCCAGCAGGGGGAGAGTTGGCGAGCAGTACTTC

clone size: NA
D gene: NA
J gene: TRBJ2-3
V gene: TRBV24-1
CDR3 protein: CATSPPSGSTDTQYF
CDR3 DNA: TGTGCCACGAGCCCCCCAAGCGGGAGCACAGATACGCAGTATTTT

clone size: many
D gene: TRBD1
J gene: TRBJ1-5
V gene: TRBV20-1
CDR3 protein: CSAKQGANQPQHF
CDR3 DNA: TGCAGTGCTAAACAGGGGGCCAACCAGCCCCAGCATTTT

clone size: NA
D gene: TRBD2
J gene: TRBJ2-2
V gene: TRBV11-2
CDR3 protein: CASSRNGLAGYTGELFF
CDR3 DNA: TGTGCCAGCAGCCGAAATGGACTAGCGGGATATACCGGGGAGCTGTTTTTT

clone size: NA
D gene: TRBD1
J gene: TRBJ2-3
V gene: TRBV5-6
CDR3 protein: CASSYGTGHTDTQYF
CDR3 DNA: TGTGCCAGCAGCTACGGGACAGGGCACACAGATACGCAGTATTTT

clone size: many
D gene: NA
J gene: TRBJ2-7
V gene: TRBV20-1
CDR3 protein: CSANEARVMGYEQYF
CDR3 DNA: TGCAGTGCTAACGAAGCGCGAGTCATGGGCTACGAGCAGTACTTC

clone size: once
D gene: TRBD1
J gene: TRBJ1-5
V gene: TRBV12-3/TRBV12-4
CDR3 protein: CASSLSGGAQPQHF
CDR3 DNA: TGTGCCAGCAGTTTATCAGGGGGGGCTCAGCCCCAGCATTTT

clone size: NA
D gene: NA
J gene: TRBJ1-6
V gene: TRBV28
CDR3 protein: CASSLGGALSPLHF
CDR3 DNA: TGTGCCAGCAGTTTAGGGGGGGCGCTTTCACCCCTCCACTTT

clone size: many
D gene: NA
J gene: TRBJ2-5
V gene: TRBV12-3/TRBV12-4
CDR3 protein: CASSAQGWTQYF
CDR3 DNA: TGTGCCAGCAGTGCCCAGGGGTGGACCCAGTACTTC

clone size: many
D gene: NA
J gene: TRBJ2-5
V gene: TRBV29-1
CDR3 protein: CSVVGGRDQETQYF
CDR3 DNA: TGCAGCGTTGTTGGTGGGCGGGACCAAGAGACCCAGTACTTC

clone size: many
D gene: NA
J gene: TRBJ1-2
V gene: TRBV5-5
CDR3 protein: CASSPPGGAINYGYTF
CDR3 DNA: TGTGCCAGCAGCCCCCCGGGGGGGGCGATCAACTATGGCTACACCTTC

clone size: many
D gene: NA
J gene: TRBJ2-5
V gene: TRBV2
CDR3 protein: CASRFEETQYF
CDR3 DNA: TGTGCCAGCAGATTTGAAGAGACCCAGTACTTC

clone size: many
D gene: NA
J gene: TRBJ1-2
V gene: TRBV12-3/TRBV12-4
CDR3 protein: CASRTTGNYGYTF
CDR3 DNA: TGTGCCAGCAGAACTACAGGGAACTATGGCTACACCTTC

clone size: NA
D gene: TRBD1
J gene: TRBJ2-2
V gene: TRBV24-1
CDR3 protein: CATSDRANTGELFF
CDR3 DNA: TGTGCCACCTCCGACAGGGCGAACACCGGGGAGCTGTTTTTT

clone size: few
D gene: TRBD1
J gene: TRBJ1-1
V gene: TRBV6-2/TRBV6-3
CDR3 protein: CASSYRDRMSEAFF
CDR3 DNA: TGTGCCAGCAGTTACCGGGACAGAATGAGTGAAGCTTTCTTT

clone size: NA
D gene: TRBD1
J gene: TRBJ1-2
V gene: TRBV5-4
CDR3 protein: CASSSGDRAHLADGYTF
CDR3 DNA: TGTGCCAGCAGCTCCGGGGACAGGGCCCACCTTGCGGATGGCTACACCTTC

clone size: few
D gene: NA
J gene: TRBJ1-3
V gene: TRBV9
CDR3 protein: CASSVSWPTAGNTIYF
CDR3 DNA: TGTGCCAGCAGCGTATCATGGCCGACCGCGGGAAACACCATATATTTT

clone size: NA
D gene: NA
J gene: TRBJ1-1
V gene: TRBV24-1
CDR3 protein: CATSSANTEAFF
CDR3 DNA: TGTGCCACCAGTTCGGCGAACACTGAAGCTTTCTTT

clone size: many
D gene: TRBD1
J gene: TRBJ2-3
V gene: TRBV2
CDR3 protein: CASSTRPLSGQGYTDTQYF
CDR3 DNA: TGTGCCAGCAGTACACGCCCTTTATCGGGACAGGGGTACACAGATACGCAGTATTTT

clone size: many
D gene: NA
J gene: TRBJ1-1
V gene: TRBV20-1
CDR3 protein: CSAEARQSGTEAFF
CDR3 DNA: TGCAGTGCGGAAGCTAGACAGAGTGGGACTGAAGCTTTCTTT

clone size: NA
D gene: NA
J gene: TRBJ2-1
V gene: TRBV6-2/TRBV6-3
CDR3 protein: CASKSGPNFGEQFF
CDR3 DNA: TGTGCCAGCAAGTCGGGGCCTAATTTTGGTGAGCAGTTCTTC

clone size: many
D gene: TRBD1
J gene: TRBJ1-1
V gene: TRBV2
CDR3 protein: CASSGWDSLNTEAFF
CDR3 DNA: TGTGCCAGCAGTGGTTGGGACAGTCTGAACACTGAAGCTTTCTTT

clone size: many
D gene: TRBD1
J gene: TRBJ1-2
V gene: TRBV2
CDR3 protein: CASRTGRSDGYTF
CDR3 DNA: TGTGCCAGTCGGACAGGGAGAAGTGATGGCTACACCTTC